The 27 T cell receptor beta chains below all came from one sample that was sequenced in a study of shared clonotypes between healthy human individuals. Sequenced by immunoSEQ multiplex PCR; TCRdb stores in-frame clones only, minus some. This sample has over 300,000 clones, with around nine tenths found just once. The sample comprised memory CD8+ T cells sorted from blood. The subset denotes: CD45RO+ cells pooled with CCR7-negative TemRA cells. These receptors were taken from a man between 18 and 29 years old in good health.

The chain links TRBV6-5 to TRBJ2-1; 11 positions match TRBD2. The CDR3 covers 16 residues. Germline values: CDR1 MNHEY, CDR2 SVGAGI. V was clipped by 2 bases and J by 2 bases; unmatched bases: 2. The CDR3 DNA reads TGTGCCAGCAGTTACCTAGCGGGGGGCACCTACAATGAGCAGTTCTTC. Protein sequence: CASSYLAGGTYNEQFF.

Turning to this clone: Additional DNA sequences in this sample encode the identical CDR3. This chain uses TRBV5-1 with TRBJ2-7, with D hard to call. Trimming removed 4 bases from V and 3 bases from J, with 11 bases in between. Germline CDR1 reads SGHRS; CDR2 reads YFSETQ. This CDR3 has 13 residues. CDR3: CASSLGQLYEQYF. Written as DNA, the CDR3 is TGCGCCAGCAGCCTCGGTCAGCTCTACGAGCAGTACTTC.

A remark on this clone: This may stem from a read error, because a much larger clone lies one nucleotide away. The CDR3 protein is CASSFLAGEGATFRDTQYF. Here the CDR3 DNA reads TGTGCCAGCAGTTTCTTAGCGGGAGAGGGAGCTACGTTTAGAGATACGCAGTATTTT. The chain uses TRBV2 and TRBJ2-3; 9 positions agree with TRBD2. CDR3 length equals 19 residues. The ends lost 5 bases at V and 5 bases at J; junction bases unmatched: 20. Germline assignment: CDR1 SNHLY and CDR2 FYNNEI.

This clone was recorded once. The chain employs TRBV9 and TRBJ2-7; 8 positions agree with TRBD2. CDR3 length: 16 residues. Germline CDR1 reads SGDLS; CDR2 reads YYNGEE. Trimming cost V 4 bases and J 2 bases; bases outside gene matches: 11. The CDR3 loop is CASSPYAGTRTYEQYF. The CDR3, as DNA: TGTGCCAGCAGCCCGTATGCCGGGACTAGAACCTACGAGCAGTACTTC.

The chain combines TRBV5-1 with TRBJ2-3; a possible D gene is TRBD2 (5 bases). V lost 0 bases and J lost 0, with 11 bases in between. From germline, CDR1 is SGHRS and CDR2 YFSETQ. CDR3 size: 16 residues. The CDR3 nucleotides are TGCGCCAGCAGCTTGGTACAGTGGACTAGCACAGATACGCAGTATTTT. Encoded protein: CASSLVQWTSTDTQYF.

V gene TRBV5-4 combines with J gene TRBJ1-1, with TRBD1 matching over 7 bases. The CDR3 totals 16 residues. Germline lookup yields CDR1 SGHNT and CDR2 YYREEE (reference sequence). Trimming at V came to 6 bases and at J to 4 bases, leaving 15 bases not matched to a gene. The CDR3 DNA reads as TGTGCCAGCACTTGGCAGGGGGTGCTCCCGGGCACTGAAGCTTTCTTT. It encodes CASTWQGVLPGTEAFF.

The CDR3 loop reads CASSPDRVYNEQFF. DNA for the CDR3: TGCGCCAGCAGCCCGGACAGAGTCTACAATGAGCAGTTCTTC. This chain connects TRBV4-1 to TRBJ2-1; D is possibly TRBD1 (6 bases). The V and J ends lost 4 bases and 3 bases respectively, with 10 bases between them. The CDR3 runs 14 residues. In germline, CDR1 is MGHRA, CDR2 YSYEKL.

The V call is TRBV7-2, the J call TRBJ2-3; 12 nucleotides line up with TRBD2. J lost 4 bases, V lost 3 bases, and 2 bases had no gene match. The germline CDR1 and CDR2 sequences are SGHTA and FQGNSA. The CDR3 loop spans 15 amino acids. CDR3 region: CASSLTSGGADTQYF. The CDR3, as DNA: TGTGCCAGCAGCTTGACTAGCGGGGGCGCAGATACGCAGTATTTT.

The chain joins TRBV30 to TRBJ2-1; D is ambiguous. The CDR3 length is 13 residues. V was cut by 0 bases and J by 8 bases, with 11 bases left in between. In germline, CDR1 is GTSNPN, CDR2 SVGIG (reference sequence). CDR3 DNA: TGTGCCTGGAGTGTACTTAATGATCATGAGCAGTTCTTC. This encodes CAWSVLNDHEQFF.

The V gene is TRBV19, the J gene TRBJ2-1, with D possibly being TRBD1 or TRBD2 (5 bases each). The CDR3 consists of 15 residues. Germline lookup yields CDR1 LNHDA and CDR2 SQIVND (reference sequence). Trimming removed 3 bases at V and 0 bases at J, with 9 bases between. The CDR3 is CASSILGVSYNEQFF. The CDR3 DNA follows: TGTGCCAGTAGTATTTTGGGGGTCTCCTACAATGAGCAGTTCTTC. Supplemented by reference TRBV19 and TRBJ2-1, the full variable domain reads DGGITQSPKYLFRKEGQNVTLSCEQNLNHDAMYWYRQDPGQGLRLIYYSQIVNDFQKGDIAEGYSVSREKKESFPLTVTSAQKNPTAFYLCASSILGVSYNEQFFGPGTRLTVL.

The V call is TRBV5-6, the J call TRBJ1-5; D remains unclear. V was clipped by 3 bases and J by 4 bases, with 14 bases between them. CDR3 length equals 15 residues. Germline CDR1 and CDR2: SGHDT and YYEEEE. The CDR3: CASSSSGFGNQPQHF. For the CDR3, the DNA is TGTGCCAGCAGCTCATCCGGGTTTGGGAATCAGCCCCAGCATTTT.

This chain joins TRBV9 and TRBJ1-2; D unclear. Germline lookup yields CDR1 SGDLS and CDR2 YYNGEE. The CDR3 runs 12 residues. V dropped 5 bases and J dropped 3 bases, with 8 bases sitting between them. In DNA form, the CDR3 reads TGTGCCAGCAGTGAAAGCGACTATGGCTACACCTTC. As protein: CASSESDYGYTF. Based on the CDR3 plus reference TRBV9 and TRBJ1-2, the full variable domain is DSGVTQTPKHLITATGQRVTLRCSPRSGDLSVYWYQQSLDQGLQFLIQYYNGEERAKGNILERFSAQQFPDLHSELNLSSLELGDSALYFCASSESDYGYTFGSGTRLTVV.

The CDR3 DNA reads as TGTGCCAGCAGCAGCCTGGCACGAGAGACCCAGTACTTC. This encodes CASSSLARETQYF. V usage is TRBV7-9 and J usage is TRBJ2-5; no definite D call. The CDR3 totals 13 residues. V was trimmed by 5 bases and J by 4 bases, leaving 11 bases between them. Germline V CDR1 and CDR2: SEHNR, FQNEAQ (reference sequence).

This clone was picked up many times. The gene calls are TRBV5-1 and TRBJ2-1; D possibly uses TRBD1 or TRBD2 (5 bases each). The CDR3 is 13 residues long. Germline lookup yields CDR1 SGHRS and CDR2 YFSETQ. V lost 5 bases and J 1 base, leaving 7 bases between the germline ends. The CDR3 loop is CASRGESYNEQFF. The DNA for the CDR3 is TGCGCCAGCAGGGGGGAATCCTACAATGAGCAGTTCTTC. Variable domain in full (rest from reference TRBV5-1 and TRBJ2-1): KAGVTQTPRYLIKTRGQQVTLSCSPISGHRSVSWYQQTPGQGLQFLFEYFSETQRNKGNFPGRFSGRQFSNSRSEMNVSTLELGDSALYLCASRGESYNEQFFGPGTRLTVL.

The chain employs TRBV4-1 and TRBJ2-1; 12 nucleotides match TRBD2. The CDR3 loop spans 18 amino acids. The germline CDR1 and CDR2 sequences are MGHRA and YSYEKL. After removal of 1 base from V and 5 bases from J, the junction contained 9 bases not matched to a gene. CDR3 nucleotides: TGCGCCAGCAGCCAAGCAGCTCTACTAGCGGGGGGAGACAATGAGCAGTTCTTC. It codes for CASSQAALLAGGDNEQFF.

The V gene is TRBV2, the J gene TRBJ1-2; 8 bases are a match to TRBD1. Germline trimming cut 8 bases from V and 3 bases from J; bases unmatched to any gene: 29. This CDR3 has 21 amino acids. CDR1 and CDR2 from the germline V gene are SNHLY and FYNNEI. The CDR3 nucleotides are TGTGCCAGCTTTCTAGTAGGGACAGGCCGATCCTGGCTCTACTTCCACTATGGCTACACCTTC. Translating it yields CASFLVGTGRSWLYFHYGYTF.

CDR3 sequence (DNA): TGTGCCAGCAGCGCTAATTCGGGACTAGGTTTCGATACGCAGTATTTT. Its protein is CASSANSGLGFDTQYF. The V and J genes are TRBV9 and TRBJ2-3; TRBD2 matches 8 bases. The CDR3 is made up of 16 amino acids. V shed 3 bases and J 6 bases; nucleotides not matched to a gene: 12. Per the germline V gene, CDR1 is SGDLS and CDR2 is YYNGEE.

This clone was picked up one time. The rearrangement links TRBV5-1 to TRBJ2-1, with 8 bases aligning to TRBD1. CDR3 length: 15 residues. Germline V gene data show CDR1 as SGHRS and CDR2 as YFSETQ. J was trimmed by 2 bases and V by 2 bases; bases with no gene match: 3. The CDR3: CASSFKQGAYNEQFF. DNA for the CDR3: TGCGCCAGCAGCTTCAAACAGGGGGCCTACAATGAGCAGTTCTTC. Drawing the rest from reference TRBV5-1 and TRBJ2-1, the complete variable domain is KAGVTQTPRYLIKTRGQQVTLSCSPISGHRSVSWYQQTPGQGLQFLFEYFSETQRNKGNFPGRFSGRQFSNSRSEMNVSTLELGDSALYLCASSFKQGAYNEQFFGPGTRLTVL.

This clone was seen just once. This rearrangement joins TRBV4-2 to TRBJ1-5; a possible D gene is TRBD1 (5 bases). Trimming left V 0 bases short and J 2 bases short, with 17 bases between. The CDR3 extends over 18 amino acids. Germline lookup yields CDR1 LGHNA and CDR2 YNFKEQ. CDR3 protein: CASSQDEGFGIGNQPQHF. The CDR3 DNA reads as TGTGCCAGCAGCCAAGATGAGGGGTTCGGCATAGGCAATCAGCCCCAGCATTTT.

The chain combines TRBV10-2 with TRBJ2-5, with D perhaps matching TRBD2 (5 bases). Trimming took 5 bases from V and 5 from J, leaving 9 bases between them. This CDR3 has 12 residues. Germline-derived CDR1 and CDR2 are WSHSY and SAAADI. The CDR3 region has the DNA TGCGCCAGCAGTCTACCGGGGGAGACCCAGTACTTC. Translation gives CASSLPGETQYF.

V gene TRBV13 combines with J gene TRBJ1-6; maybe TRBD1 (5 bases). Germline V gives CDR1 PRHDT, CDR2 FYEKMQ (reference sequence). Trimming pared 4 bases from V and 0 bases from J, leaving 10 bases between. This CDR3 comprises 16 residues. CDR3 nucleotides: TGTGCCAGCAGCTCGACAGAAAGCTCCTATAATTCACCCCTCCACTTT. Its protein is CASSSTESSYNSPLHF.

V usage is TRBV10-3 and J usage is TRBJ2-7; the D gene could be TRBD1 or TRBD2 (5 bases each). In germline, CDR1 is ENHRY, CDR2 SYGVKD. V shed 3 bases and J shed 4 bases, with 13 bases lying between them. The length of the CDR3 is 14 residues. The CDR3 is CAISEWGSGYEQYF. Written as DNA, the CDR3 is TGTGCCATCAGTGAATGGGGGAGTGGATACGAGCAGTACTTC.

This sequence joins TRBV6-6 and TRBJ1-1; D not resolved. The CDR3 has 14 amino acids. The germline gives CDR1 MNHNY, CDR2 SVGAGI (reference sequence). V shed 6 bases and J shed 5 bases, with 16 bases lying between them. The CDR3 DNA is TGTGCCAGCAGCCTCCCTCCTGTTGGGACTGAAGCTTTCTTT. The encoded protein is CASSLPPVGTEAFF.

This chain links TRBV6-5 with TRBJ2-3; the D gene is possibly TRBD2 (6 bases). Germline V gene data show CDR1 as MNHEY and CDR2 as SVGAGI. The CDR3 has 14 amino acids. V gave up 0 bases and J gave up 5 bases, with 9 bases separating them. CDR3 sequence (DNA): TGTGCCAGCAGTTACTCTGGGCGGGAAGATACGCAGTATTTT. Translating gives CASSYSGREDTQYF.

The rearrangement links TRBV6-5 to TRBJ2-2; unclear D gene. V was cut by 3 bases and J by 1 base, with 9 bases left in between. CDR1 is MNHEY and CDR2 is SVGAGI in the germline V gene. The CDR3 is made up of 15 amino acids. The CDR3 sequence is CASSYRHLNTGELFF. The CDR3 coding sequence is TGTGCCAGCAGTTATAGGCATTTGAACACCGGGGAGCTGTTTTTT.

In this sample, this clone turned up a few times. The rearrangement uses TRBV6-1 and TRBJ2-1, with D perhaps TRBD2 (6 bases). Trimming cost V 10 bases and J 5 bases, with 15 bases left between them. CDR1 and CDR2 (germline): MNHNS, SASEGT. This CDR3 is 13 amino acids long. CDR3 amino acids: CAILAERDNEQFF. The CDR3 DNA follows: TGTGCCATATTAGCGGAGAGAGACAATGAGCAGTTCTTC.

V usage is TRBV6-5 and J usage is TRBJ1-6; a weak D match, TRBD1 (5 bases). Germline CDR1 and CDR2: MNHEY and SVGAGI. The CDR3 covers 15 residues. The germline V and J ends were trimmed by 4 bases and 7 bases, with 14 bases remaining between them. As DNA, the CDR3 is TGTGCCAGCAGTTTTATTGGGGGGGGAAATTCACCCCTCCACTTT. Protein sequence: CASSFIGGGNSPLHF.